This TCR beta chain came from a study of cytomegalovirus exposure and HLA in healthy donors. For the study at large: Out of 150 million to 200 million T cells, an earlier analysis found roughly 110 million unique TCR beta sequences in total.

PCR amplification relied on 60 Vbeta primers (plus 13 Jbeta primers). Method: immunoSEQ multiplex PCR; TCRdb's copy keeps in-frame clones and lacks some. The sample shows about 43,000 clones, about 80% of them seen only once. The sample taken for sequencing was PBMCs. The source of this sequence is a man aged 25-45 years in good health and CMV-seronegative.

CDR3 nucleotide sequence: TGTGCCAGTAGTTGGGGACAGGGGGGCAATCAGCCCCAGCATTTT. Encoded protein: CASSWGQGGNQPQHF. The chain uses TRBV19 and TRBJ1-5, with TRBD1 matching 11 bases. V lost 5 bases and J lost 2; bases outside the gene matches: 2. CDR3 length: 15 residues. Germline V gene sequence: CDR1 LNHDA, CDR2 SQIVND (reference sequence).